The clone carrying this T cell receptor beta chain was recorded only once. This CDR3 region has 11 residues. Looked up from germline, CDR1 is SGDLS and CDR2 is YYNGEE. Profiled with immunoSEQ multiplex PCR; TCRdb holds only in-frame clones, not every one. Seen here are over 150,000 clones, roughly 83% observed once, and the top ten hold about 31%. The record originates from a study of blood T cell repertoires in COVID-19. V usage is TRBV9 and J usage is TRBJ1-2; 9 positions agree with TRBD1. This receptor was identified in a woman in her fifties or sixties with acute or convalescent COVID-19. The sequenced sample consisted of peripheral blood. The DNA for the CDR3 is TGTGCAACAGGGGGCGGTTACGGCTACACCTTC. It specifies CATGGGYGYTF.